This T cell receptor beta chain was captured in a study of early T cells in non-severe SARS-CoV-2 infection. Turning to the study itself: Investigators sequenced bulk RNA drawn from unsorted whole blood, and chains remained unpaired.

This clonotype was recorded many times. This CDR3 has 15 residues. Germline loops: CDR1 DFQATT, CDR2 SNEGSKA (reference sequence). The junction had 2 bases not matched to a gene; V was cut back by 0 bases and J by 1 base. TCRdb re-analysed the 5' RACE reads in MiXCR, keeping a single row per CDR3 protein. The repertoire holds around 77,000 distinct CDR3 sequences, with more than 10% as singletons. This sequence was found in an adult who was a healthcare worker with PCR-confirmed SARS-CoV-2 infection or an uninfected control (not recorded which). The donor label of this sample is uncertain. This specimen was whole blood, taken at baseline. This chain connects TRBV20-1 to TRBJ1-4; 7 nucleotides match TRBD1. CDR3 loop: CSAREYRGTNEKLFF. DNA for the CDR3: TGCAGTGCTAGAGAGTACAGGGGAACTAATGAAAAACTGTTTTTT.